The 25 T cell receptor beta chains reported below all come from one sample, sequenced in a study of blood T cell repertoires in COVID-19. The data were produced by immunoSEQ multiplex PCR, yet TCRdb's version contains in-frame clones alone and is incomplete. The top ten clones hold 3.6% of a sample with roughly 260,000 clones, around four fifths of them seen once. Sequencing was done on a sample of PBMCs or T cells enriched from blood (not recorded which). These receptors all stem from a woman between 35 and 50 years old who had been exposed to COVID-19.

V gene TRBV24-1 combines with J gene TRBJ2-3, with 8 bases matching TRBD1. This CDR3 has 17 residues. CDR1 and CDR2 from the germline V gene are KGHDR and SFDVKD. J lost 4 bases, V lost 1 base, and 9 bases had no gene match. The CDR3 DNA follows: TGTGCCACCAGTGATTTTTTCCGGCAGGGGGCCGCAGATACGCAGTATTTT. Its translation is CATSDFFRQGAADTQYF.

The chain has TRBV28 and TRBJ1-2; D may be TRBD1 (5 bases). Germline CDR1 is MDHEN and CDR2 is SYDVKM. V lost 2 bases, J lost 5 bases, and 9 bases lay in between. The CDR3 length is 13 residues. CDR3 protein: CASSLQGWYGYTF. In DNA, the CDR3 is TGTGCCAGCAGTTTACAGGGTTGGTATGGCTACACCTTC.

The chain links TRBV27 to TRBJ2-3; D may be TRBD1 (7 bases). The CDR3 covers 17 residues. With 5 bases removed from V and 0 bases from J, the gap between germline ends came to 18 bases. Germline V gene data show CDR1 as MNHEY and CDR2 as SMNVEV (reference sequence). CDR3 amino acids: CASSHRRDSLSTDTQYF. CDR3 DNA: TGTGCCAGCAGTCACCGGAGGGACAGCCTTAGCACAGATACGCAGTATTTT.

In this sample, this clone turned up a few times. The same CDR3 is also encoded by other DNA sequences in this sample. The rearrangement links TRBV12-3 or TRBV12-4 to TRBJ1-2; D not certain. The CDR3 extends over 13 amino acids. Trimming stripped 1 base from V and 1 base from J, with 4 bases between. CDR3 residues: CASSLGSNYGYTF. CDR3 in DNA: TGTGCCAGCAGTTTAGGCAGTAACTATGGCTACACCTTC.

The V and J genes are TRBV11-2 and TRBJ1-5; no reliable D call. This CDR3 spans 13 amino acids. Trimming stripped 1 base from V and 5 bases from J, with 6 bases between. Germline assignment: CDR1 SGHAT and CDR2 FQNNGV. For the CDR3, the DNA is TGTGCCAGCAGCTTAGGTTCATATCAGCCCCAGCATTTT. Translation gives CASSLGSYQPQHF.

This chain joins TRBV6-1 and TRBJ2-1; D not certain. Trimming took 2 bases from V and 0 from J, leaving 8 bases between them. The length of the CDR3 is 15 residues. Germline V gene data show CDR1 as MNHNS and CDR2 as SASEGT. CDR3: CASSERGSSYNEQFF. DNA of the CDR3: TGTGCCAGCAGTGAACGCGGAAGCTCCTACAATGAGCAGTTCTTC.

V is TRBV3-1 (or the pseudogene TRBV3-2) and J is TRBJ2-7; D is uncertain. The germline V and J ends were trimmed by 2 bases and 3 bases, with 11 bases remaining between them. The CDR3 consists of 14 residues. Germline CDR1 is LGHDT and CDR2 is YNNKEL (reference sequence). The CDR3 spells CASSQTPTVYEQYF. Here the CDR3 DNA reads TGTGCCAGCAGCCAAACCCCGACTGTCTACGAGCAGTACTTC.

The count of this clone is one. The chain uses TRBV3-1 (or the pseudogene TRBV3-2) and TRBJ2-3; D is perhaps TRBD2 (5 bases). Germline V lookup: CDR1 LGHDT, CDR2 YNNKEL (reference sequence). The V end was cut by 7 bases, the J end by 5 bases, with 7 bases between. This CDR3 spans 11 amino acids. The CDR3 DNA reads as TGTGCCAGCATTCGGGGAGATACGCAGTATTTT. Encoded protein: CASIRGDTQYF.

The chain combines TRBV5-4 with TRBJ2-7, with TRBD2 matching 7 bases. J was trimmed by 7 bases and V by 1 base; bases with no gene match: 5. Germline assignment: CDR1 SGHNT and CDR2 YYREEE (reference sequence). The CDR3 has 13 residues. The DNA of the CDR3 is TGTGCCAGCAGCTTGAAGTTGCGGGGGGAGCAGTACTTC. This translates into CASSLKLRGEQYF.

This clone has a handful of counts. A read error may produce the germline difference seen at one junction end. DNA of the CDR3: TGTGCCAGCAGCTTAACCAGGGAACGAGCCTTC. Translated, it gives CASSLTRERAF. The rearrangement uses TRBV11-3 and TRBJ2-7, with D possibly TRBD1 on 5 matching bases. Germline-derived CDR1 and CDR2 are SGHNT and YENEEA. The CDR3 is made up of 11 amino acids.

CDR3 nucleotide sequence: TGTGCCAGCAGACGTTACGCGGGGGGAGCGAACACCGGGGAGCTGTTTTTT. Encoded protein: CASRRYAGGANTGELFF. V and J are TRBV27 and TRBJ2-2; 8 positions match TRBD2. There are 17 residues in the CDR3. Losses at the gene ends were 6 bases for V and 0 bases for J; bases not matched to a gene: 9. The V gene's germline CDR1 is MNHEY and CDR2 SMNVEV (reference sequence).

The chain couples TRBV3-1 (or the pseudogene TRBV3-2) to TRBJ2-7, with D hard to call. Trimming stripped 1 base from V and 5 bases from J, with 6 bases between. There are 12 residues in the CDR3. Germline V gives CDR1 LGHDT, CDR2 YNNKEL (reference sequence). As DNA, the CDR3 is TGTGCCAGCAGCCAAGTTAGCCACGAGCAGTACTTC. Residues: CASSQVSHEQYF.

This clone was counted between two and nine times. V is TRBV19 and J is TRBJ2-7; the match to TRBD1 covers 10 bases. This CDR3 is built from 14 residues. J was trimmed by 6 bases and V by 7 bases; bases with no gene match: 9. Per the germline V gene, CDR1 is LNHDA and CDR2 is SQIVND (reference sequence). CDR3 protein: CASTRTGGVFEQYF. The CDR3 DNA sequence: TGTGCCAGTACCCGGACAGGGGGAGTATTCGAGCAGTACTTC.

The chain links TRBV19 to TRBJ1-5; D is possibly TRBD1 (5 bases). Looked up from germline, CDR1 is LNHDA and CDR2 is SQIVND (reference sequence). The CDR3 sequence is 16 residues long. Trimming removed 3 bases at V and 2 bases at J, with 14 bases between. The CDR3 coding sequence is TGTGCCAGTAGTATCAACGGGGGGGGTGGCAATCAGCCCCAGCATTTT. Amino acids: CASSINGGGGNQPQHF.

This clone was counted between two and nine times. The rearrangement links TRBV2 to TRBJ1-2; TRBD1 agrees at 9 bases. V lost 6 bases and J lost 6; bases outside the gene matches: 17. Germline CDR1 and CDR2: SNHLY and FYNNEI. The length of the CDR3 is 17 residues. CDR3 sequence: CASRETLSGTGRDGYTF. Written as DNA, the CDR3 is TGTGCCAGCAGAGAAACCCTATCCGGGACAGGGAGGGATGGCTACACCTTC.

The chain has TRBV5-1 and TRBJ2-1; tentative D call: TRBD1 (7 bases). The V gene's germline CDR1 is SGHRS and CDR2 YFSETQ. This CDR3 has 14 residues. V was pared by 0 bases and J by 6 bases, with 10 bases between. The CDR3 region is CASSLGRGANEQFF. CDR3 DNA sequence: TGCGCCAGCAGCTTGGGCAGGGGGGCCAATGAGCAGTTCTTC. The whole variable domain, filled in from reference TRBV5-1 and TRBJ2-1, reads KAGVTQTPRYLIKTRGQQVTLSCSPISGHRSVSWYQQTPGQGLQFLFEYFSETQRNKGNFPGRFSGRQFSNSRSEMNVSTLELGDSALYLCASSLGRGANEQFFGPGTRLTVL.

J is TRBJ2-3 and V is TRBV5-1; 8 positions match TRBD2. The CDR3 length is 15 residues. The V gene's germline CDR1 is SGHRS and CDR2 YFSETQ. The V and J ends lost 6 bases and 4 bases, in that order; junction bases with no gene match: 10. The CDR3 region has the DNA TGCGCCAGCACAGACCCCTCGGGGGGGTCAGATACGCAGTATTTT. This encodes CASTDPSGGSDTQYF. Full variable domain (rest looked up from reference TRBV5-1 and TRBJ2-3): KAGVTQTPRYLIKTRGQQVTLSCSPISGHRSVSWYQQTPGQGLQFLFEYFSETQRNKGNFPGRFSGRQFSNSRSEMNVSTLELGDSALYLCASTDPSGGSDTQYFGPGTRLTVL.

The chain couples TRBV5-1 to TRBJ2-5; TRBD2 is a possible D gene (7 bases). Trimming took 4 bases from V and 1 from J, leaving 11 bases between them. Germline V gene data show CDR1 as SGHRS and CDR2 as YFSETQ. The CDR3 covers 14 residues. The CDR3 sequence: CASSGGASQETQYF. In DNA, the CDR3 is TGCGCCAGCAGCGGGGGGGCGAGCCAAGAGACCCAGTACTTC.

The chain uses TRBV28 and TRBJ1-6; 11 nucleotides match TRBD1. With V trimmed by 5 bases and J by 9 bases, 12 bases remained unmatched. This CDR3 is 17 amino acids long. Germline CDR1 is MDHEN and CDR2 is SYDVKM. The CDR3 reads CASSTLSGQGASSPLHF. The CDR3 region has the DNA TGTGCCAGCAGTACACTTTCCGGACAGGGGGCTAGTTCACCCCTCCACTTT.

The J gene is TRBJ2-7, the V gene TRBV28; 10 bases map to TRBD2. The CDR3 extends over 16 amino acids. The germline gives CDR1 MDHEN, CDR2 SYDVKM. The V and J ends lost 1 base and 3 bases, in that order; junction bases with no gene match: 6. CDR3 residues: CASSLSGSGGFYEQYF. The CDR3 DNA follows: TGTGCCAGCAGTTTATCGGGTAGCGGGGGGTTCTACGAGCAGTACTTC.

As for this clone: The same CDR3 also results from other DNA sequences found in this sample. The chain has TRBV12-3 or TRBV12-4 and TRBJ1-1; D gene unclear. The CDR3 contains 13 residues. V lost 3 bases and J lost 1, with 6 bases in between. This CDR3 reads CASSFRGNTEAFF. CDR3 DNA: TGTGCCAGCAGTTTTCGAGGGAACACTGAAGCTTTCTTT.

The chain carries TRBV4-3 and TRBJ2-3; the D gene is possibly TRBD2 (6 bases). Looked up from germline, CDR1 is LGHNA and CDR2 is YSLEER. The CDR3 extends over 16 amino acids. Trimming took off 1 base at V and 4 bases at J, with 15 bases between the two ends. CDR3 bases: TGCGCCAGCAGCCAAGGTGGGGCGGGGATCGCAGATACGCAGTATTTT. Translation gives CASSQGGAGIADTQYF.

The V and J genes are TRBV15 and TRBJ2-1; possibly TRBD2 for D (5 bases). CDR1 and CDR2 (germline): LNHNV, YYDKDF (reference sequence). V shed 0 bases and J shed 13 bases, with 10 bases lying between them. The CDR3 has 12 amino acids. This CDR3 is CATSRDTGVQFF. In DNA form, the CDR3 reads TGTGCCACCAGCAGAGATACCGGGGTTCAGTTCTTC.

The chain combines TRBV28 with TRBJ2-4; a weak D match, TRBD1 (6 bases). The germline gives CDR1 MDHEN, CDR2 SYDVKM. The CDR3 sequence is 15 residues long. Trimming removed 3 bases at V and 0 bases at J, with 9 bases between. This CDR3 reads CASSFRGLAKNIQYF. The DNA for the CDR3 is TGTGCCAGCAGTTTCAGGGGTTTAGCCAAAAACATTCAGTACTTC. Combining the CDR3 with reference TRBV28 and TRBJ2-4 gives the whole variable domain DVKVTQSSRYLVKRTGEKVFLECVQDMDHENMFWYRQDPGLGLRLIYFSYDVKMKEKGDIPEGYSVSREKKERFSLILESASTNQTSMYLCASSFRGLAKNIQYFGAGTRLSVL.

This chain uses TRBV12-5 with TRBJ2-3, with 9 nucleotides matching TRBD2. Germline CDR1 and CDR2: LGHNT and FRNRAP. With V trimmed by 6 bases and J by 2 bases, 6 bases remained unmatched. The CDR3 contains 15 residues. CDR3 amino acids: CASGVGTSYTDTQYF. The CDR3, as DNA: TGTGCTAGTGGGGTCGGGACTAGCTACACAGATACGCAGTATTTT.